This T cell receptor beta chain appears in the sequencing data of a study of spatial heterogeneity in lung cancer. The overall study: In raw reads, more than 8.5 appearances on average were recorded for each unique TCR and UMI combination.

One entry per CDR3 protein results from TCRdb running MiXCR on the 5' RACE reads. In the table there are some 38,000 distinct CDR3 sequences, around 7.5% of which are singletons. This clonotype was observed at least ten times. Its antigen is as yet unknown. Broader study findings: Circulating ubiquitous expanded tumor TCRs were observed more frequently at resection than at follow-up.

CDR1 and CDR2 from the germline V gene are GTSNPN and SVGIG (reference sequence). V lost 4 bases to trimming and J lost 3 bases, with 10 bases between them. The CDR3 extends over 12 amino acids. Time point defined: sample taken at primary tumor resection. Tumor, nontumor lung or frozen PBMC supplied whole RNA that was sequenced unsorted. This sample comprised PBMCs, obtained at surgery. The TCR comes from a male donor with early-stage non-small cell lung cancer. V and J are TRBV30 and TRBJ2-7, with D hard to call. Here the CDR3 DNA reads TGTGCCTGGAACAAGGGCCACTACGAGCAGTACTTC. Its translation: CAWNKGHYEQYF. Using reference TRBV30 and TRBJ2-7 for the parts outside the CDR3, the full variable domain is SQTIHQWPATLVQPVGSPLSLECTVEGTSNPNLYWYRQAAGRGLQLLFYSVGIGQISSEVPQNLSASRPQDRQFILSSKKLLLSDSGFYLCAWNKGHYEQYFGPGTRLTVT.